This T cell receptor beta chain is drawn from a study of OX40 agonist ivuxolimab in advanced cancers. At the level of the study: Partial responses occurred in Three dose-escalation patients, one with hepatocellular carcinoma and two with cutaneous melanoma.

Assay used: immunoSEQ multiplex PCR; TCRdb lists only in-frame clones, some missing. The table lists roughly 70,000 clones, more than 80% of them singletons, with 0.4% to 0.65% in the top ten. Points on this clone: The antigen is not known.

The CDR3 length is 15 residues. The germline gives CDR1 SGHKS, CDR2 YYEKEE (reference sequence). The J segment lost 1 base and the V segment lost 4 bases, leaving 5 bases of the junction unmatched. The study, taken as a whole, reports: The study did not work out the antigen specificity of the expanded peripheral T cells.

The source material was CD4+ or CD8+ T cells sorted from blood, sampled in a trial of the OX40 agonist ivuxolimab. The J gene is TRBJ1-2, the V gene TRBV5-5; 9 nucleotides line up with TRBD1. The receptor was derived from an adult with an advanced solid tumor such as melanoma, head and neck, liver or kidney cancer. This CDR3 reads CASSQQGASNYGYTF. The CDR3 DNA is TGTGCCAGCAGCCAACAGGGGGCGAGTAACTATGGCTACACCTTC.